This TCR beta chain came from a study of blood T cell repertoires in COVID-19. For the study at large: In each case, the material was cDNA or gDNA derived from T cells, B-cell-depleted T cells, or PBMCs.

Original analysis: Cell counts per sample came from amplifying reference gene primers. Clones were sequenced by immunoSEQ multiplex PCR, and TCRdb holds only the in-frame ones, with some missing. The V and J calls and clone size come from that table; D and trimming were worked out from the DNA. The repertoire includes approximately 130,000 clones, 70% to 80% of them detected once, and roughly a tenth sits in the top ten. The sample holds one count of this clone. In germline, CDR1 is GTSNPN, CDR2 SVGIG (reference sequence). The CDR3 consists of 12 residues. With 0 bases removed from V and 3 bases from J, the gap between germline ends came to 6 bases.

The sequenced sample consisted of peripheral blood. The receptor was derived from a human donor in a cohort sampled during active COVID-19. The chain combines TRBV30 with TRBJ2-7; D not resolved. CDR3 bases: TGTGCCTGGAGTGTACGCGGCTACGAGCAGTACTTC. Its protein product is CAWSVRGYEQYF.